A single sample is the source of the 32 T cell receptor beta chains below, sequenced in a study of T cells in Graves' hyperthyroidism and ophthalmopathy. From RNA transcripts, TCR beta CDR3 regions were amplified. HTBI primers were employed in a first-round RT-PCR of the TCR CDR3. MiXCR was run by TCRdb on the multiplex PCR reads, yielding one entry per CDR3 protein. Here the sample spans more than 550,000 distinct CDR3 sequences, around 20% being singletons. The sample comprised blood. The receptors stem from a woman aged 45-65 years with Graves' hyperthyroidism that later progressed to Graves' ophthalmopathy.

The J gene is TRBJ1-2, the V gene TRBV20-1; 9 nucleotides line up with TRBD1. The CDR3 extends over 15 amino acids. The germline V gene has CDR1 DFQATT and CDR2 SNEGSKA (reference sequence). Trimming cost V 0 bases and J 4 bases; bases outside gene matches: 6. The CDR3 nucleotides are TGCAGTGCTAGAGATCACCTGGACAGGGGCTATGGCTACACCTTC. It specifies CSARDHLDRGYGYTF.

This clonotype was recorded at least ten times. The chain links TRBV2 to TRBJ1-2; D ambiguous. CDR1 and CDR2 from the germline V gene are SNHLY and FYNNEI. Between the trimmed V and J ends, which lost 2 bases and 5 bases, there was a span of 12 bases. This CDR3 is built from 14 residues. The chain's CDR3 is CASSERSGGYGYTF. For the CDR3, the DNA is TGTGCCAGCAGTGAAAGGAGCGGTGGATATGGCTACACCTTC. Combining the CDR3 with reference TRBV2 and TRBJ1-2 gives the whole variable domain EPEVTQTPSHQVTQMGQEVILRCVPISNHLYFYWYRQILGQKVEFLVSFYNNEISEKSEIFDDQFSVERPDGSNFTLKIRSTKLEDSAMYFCASSERSGGYGYTFGSGTRLTVV.

This clonotype was counted a few times. The V and J genes are TRBV10-3 and TRBJ1-2; TRBD1 aligns across 11 bases. This CDR3 has 17 residues. Trimming took 4 bases from V and 5 from J; bases not matched to a gene: 12. CDR1 and CDR2 (germline): ENHRY, SYGVKD. As DNA, the CDR3 is TGTGCCATCAGTGCGGATGAAAGGACAGGGGGCCGATATGGCTACACCTTC. This codes for CAISADERTGGRYGYTF.

This clonotype appeared many times. This chain uses TRBV5-6 with TRBJ2-1, with TRBD2 identical over 7 bases. V dropped 2 bases and J dropped 4; count of bases not matched to a gene: 6. Germline V gene lookup returns CDR1 SGHDT and CDR2 YYEEEE. This CDR3 comprises 15 residues. CDR3 loop: CASSFRGGPYNEQFF. The CDR3 region has the DNA TGTGCCAGCAGCTTCCGCGGGGGACCATACAATGAGCAGTTCTTC.

The V call is TRBV5-1, the J call TRBJ1-1; possibly TRBD1 for D (5 bases). This CDR3 contains 14 residues. Germline V gene data show CDR1 as SGHRS and CDR2 as YFSETQ. V lost 5 bases and J 1 base, leaving 12 bases between the germline ends. CDR3: CASRRGEGNTEAFF. The CDR3 DNA reads TGCGCCAGCAGGAGGGGAGAGGGGAACACTGAAGCTTTCTTT.

The rearrangement joins TRBV9 to TRBJ2-7; 8 nucleotides line up with TRBD2. Germline trimming cut 0 bases from V and 3 bases from J; bases unmatched to any gene: 5. Germline V gene data show CDR1 as SGDLS and CDR2 as YYNGEE. The CDR3 is 15 residues long. The CDR3 sequence: CASSVGGSGDYEQYF. In DNA form, the CDR3 reads TGTGCCAGCAGCGTAGGGGGTAGCGGGGACTACGAGCAGTACTTC.

This clonotype showed up just a few times. CDR3 sequence reads: CASSQEGTGVGQPQHF. The CDR3 DNA is TGCGCCAGCAGCCAAGAGGGGACAGGGGTTGGACAGCCCCAGCATTTT. This chain joins TRBV4-1 and TRBJ1-5; the match to TRBD1 covers 10 bases. The trim removed 0 bases at V and 7 bases at J, leaving 6 bases unmatched. CDR3 length: 16 amino acids. Germline values: CDR1 MGHRA, CDR2 YSYEKL.

V and J are TRBV20-1 and TRBJ2-7, with unresolved D. The CDR3 loop spans 10 amino acids. V was clipped by 5 bases and J by 0 bases, with 2 bases between them. Per the germline V gene, CDR1 is DFQATT and CDR2 is SNEGSKA (reference sequence). The CDR3 sequence: CSAFSYEQYF. The DNA for the CDR3 is TGCAGTGCTTTCTCCTACGAGCAGTACTTC.

This clonotype was detected a few times. V usage is TRBV6-2 or TRBV6-3 and J usage is TRBJ1-3; D unresolved. The CDR3 contains 16 residues. Trimming pared 5 bases from V and 0 bases from J, leaving 14 bases between. Germline values: CDR1 MNHEY, CDR2 SVGEGT. The chain's CDR3 is CASSPYSFSSGNTIYF. The DNA for the CDR3 is TGTGCCAGCAGTCCCTACAGTTTCAGCTCTGGAAACACCATATATTTT.

This clonotype has a handful of counts. The rearrangement links TRBV27 to TRBJ2-7; unclear D gene. V was shortened by 0 bases and J by 0 bases, with 9 bases between the two germline ends. The CDR3 totals 15 residues. Germline CDR1 MNHEY, CDR2 SMNVEV (reference sequence). The CDR3 region has the DNA TGTGCCAGCAGTTTATCTCGCATAAGCTCCTACGAGCAGTACTTC. It is translated as CASSLSRISSYEQYF.

V and J are TRBV10-3 and TRBJ2-7, with 10 bases aligning to TRBD2. This CDR3 has 15 amino acids. Per the germline V gene, CDR1 is ENHRY and CDR2 is SYGVKD. J was trimmed by 2 bases and V by 5 bases; bases with no gene match: 6. The CDR3 sequence: CAISPWTSGAYEQYF. CDR3 nucleotides: TGTGCCATCAGTCCGTGGACTAGCGGTGCCTACGAGCAGTACTTC.

CDR3 residues: CASSLAGTSSTDTQYF. CDR3 DNA: TGTGCCAGCAGCTTAGCGGGCACCTCTAGCACAGATACGCAGTATTTT. The chain joins TRBV7-2 to TRBJ2-3; no clear D. Trimming shortened V by 0 bases and J by 0 bases, and 10 bases separated the two germline ends. Per germline, CDR1 SGHTA and CDR2 FQGNSA. The CDR3 loop spans 16 amino acids.

This clonotype showed up just a few times. This chain uses TRBV30 with TRBJ2-3; no reliable D call. Germline V CDR1 and CDR2: GTSNPN, SVGIG (reference sequence). Trimming took 6 bases from V and 6 from J, leaving 10 bases between them. This CDR3 has 11 amino acids. CDR3 protein: CACPDLDTQYF. The DNA of the CDR3 is TGTGCCTGCCCCGACCTGGATACGCAGTATTTT.

The V and J genes are TRBV29-1 and TRBJ2-5; D unresolved. CDR1 is SQVTM and CDR2 is ANQGSEA in the germline V gene. Deletions cut 4 bases from V and 2 bases from J, with 2 bases between. CDR3 length: 10 amino acids. The CDR3 loop reads CSVGQETQYF. CDR3 sequence (DNA): TGCAGCGTTGGACAAGAGACCCAGTACTTC. The whole variable domain, remainder taken from reference TRBV29-1 and TRBJ2-5, is SAVISQKPSRDICQRGTSLTIQCQVDSQVTMMFWYRQQPGQSLTLIATANQGSEATYESGFVIDKFPISRPNLTFSTLTVSNMSPEDSSIYLCSVGQETQYFGPGTRLLVL.

This clonotype was observed many times. The chain uses TRBV5-1 and TRBJ2-3; 11 nucleotides agree with TRBD2. The CDR3 extends over 16 amino acids. V was clipped by 4 bases and J by 4 bases; unmatched bases: 8. CDR1 SGHRS and CDR2 YFSETQ come from the germline V gene. CDR3 region: CASSQNSGGVADTQYF. For the CDR3, the DNA is TGCGCCAGCAGCCAAAATAGCGGGGGGGTAGCAGATACGCAGTATTTT.

This clonotype was observed a handful of times. The chain has TRBV24-1 and TRBJ2-1; TRBD2 aligns across 11 bases. Per germline, CDR1 KGHDR and CDR2 SFDVKD. J was trimmed by 4 bases and V by 1 base; bases with no gene match: 5. The CDR3 runs 17 residues. CDR3 in amino acids: CATSDLGPSGGYNEQFF. The CDR3 bases are TGTGCCACCAGTGATTTAGGGCCTAGCGGGGGGTACAATGAGCAGTTCTTC.

V usage is TRBV9 and J usage is TRBJ2-2; D is undetermined. Germline values: CDR1 SGDLS, CDR2 YYNGEE. The V end lost 2 bases, the J end lost 3 bases, and 11 bases lay between the germline ends. This CDR3 has 15 residues. The CDR3 DNA sequence: TGTGCCAGCAGCGTGGCCTTTTGGGACACCGGGGAGCTGTTTTTT. Translation: CASSVAFWDTGELFF.

The rearrangement links TRBV12-3 or TRBV12-4 to TRBJ2-7; D might be TRBD1 (6 bases). V was trimmed by 6 bases and J by 3 bases, leaving 18 bases between them. The CDR3 is 15 residues long. The CDR3 coding sequence is TGTGCCAGCAGCCGCAGCGAGACAGGCCACTACGAGCAGTACTTC. Amino acids: CASSRSETGHYEQYF.

The rearrangement links TRBV29-1 to TRBJ2-3; D ambiguous. There are 11 residues in the CDR3. Germline V CDR1 and CDR2: SQVTM, ANQGSEA. Deletions cut 4 bases from V and 4 bases from J, with 6 bases between. CDR3 DNA sequence: TGCAGCGTTGCCTCAGCAGATACGCAGTATTTT. Its protein product is CSVASADTQYF.

This chain connects TRBV10-3 to TRBJ2-1; D is undetermined. Germline V CDR1 and CDR2: ENHRY, SYGVKD. The CDR3 spans 12 residues. The V and J ends lost 6 bases and 10 bases respectively, with 13 bases between them. CDR3 residues: CAIRNTAGEQFF. Here the CDR3 DNA reads TGTGCCATCAGGAACACAGCTGGGGAGCAGTTCTTC.

The rearrangement uses TRBV20-1 and TRBJ1-5; 7 positions match TRBD1. V lost 3 bases to trimming and J lost 9 bases; unmatched junction nucleotides: 8. The CDR3 length is 13 residues. CDR1 DFQATT and CDR2 SNEGSKA come from the germline V gene (reference sequence). The CDR3 DNA reads as TGCAGTGCTAGCCCACAGGGGTCAGGGCCCCAGCATTTT. It codes for CSASPQGSGPQHF.

This clonotype has at least ten counts. V and J are TRBV5-1 and TRBJ1-6; TRBD1 matches at 11 bases. The junction had 4 bases not matched to a gene; V was cut back by 3 bases and J by 5 bases. The V gene's germline CDR1 is SGHRS and CDR2 YFSETQ. This CDR3 spans 16 amino acids. The CDR3 region has the DNA TGCGCCAGCAGCTGGACAGGGGGCAAGGATAATTCACCCCTCCACTTT. Translated: CASSWTGGKDNSPLHF.

Written as DNA, the CDR3 is TGTGCCAGCAGTGACAGGGTTTGGGCAAATTCACCCCTCCACTTT. It translates to CASSDRVWANSPLHF. The chain links TRBV6-1 to TRBJ1-6; D may be TRBD1 (5 bases). Trimming took off 3 bases at V and 7 bases at J, with 13 bases between the two ends. The CDR3 extends over 15 amino acids. Germline loops: CDR1 MNHNS, CDR2 SASEGT.

This clonotype has a count of ten or more. Here the CDR3 DNA reads TGTGCCAGCAGCGCGGGGACAGGGATGGATGGCTACACCTTC. The encoded protein is CASSAGTGMDGYTF. J is TRBJ1-2 and V is TRBV7-6; 9 nucleotides line up with TRBD1. The ends lost 5 bases at V and 6 bases at J; junction bases unmatched: 7. Germline V gene lookup returns CDR1 SGHVS and CDR2 FNYEAQ. The length of the CDR3 is 14 residues.

This clonotype was found many times. V usage is TRBV29-1 and J usage is TRBJ1-3; tentatively, D is TRBD1 (5 bases). Trimming removed 4 bases from V and 4 bases from J, with 14 bases in between. CDR3 size: 14 residues. Germline V gives CDR1 SQVTM, CDR2 ANQGSEA. The CDR3 nucleotides are TGCAGCGTTGGATCGATCGGGACCGGAAACACCATATATTTT. Amino acids: CSVGSIGTGNTIYF.

This clonotype came up many times. The chain recombines TRBV12-3 or TRBV12-4 with TRBJ1-1; D call uncertain. V was cut by 11 bases and J by 0 bases, with 13 bases left in between. This CDR3 region has 13 residues. The CDR3 spells CAGRGALNTEAFF. CDR3 nucleotide sequence: TGTGCCGGGCGAGGAGCTCTGAACACTGAAGCTTTCTTT.

In its sample, this clonotype was seen a few times. The chain combines TRBV20-1 with TRBJ1-5; D perhaps matches TRBD1 (5 bases). CDR1 DFQATT and CDR2 SNEGSKA come from the germline V gene (reference sequence). The CDR3 length is 13 residues. V was clipped by 6 bases and J by 2 bases, with 11 bases between them. The CDR3 DNA is TGCAGTGCCAAGGGCAGGGGCAATCAGCCCCAGCATTTT. As protein: CSAKGRGNQPQHF.

This clonotype came up a few times. The chain links TRBV9 to TRBJ2-2, with D possibly being TRBD2 (7 bases). Germline V gene data show CDR1 as SGDLS and CDR2 as YYNGEE. V lost 1 base and J 6 bases, leaving 16 bases between the germline ends. The CDR3 sequence is 16 residues long. The DNA of the CDR3 is TGTGCCAGCAGCGTATGGGGGGGCCCTACGGCCGGGGAGCTGTTTTTT. It is translated as CASSVWGGPTAGELFF.

This clonotype was seen ten or more times. The chain recombines TRBV6-1 with TRBJ1-1; D gene unclear. CDR3 size: 11 residues. Germline-derived CDR1 and CDR2 are MNHNS and SASEGT. Trimming left V 3 bases short and J 6 bases short, with 5 bases between. The CDR3 region is CASSDTPEAFF. Written as DNA, the CDR3 is TGTGCCAGCAGTGATACTCCTGAAGCTTTCTTT.

This clonotype was found many times. The chain has TRBV11-3 and TRBJ2-1; D is perhaps TRBD2 (5 bases). Per the germline V gene, CDR1 is SGHNT and CDR2 is YENEEA. The CDR3 extends over 15 amino acids. Trimming cost V 5 bases and J 4 bases, with 15 bases left between them. The CDR3 region has the DNA TGTGCCAGCAGCCCCCTTGGGTCGGGGTACAATGAGCAGTTCTTC. Encoded protein: CASSPLGSGYNEQFF.

This clonotype was picked up many times. V and J are TRBV18 and TRBJ2-5; TRBD2 matches at 8 bases. V shed 8 bases, J shed 8 bases, and the junction held 10 bases outside the gene matches. From germline, CDR1 is KGHSH and CDR2 LQKENI. The CDR3 is made up of 13 amino acids. CDR3 in amino acids: CASTGREGDTQYF. In nucleotides, the CDR3 is TGTGCCAGCACCGGACGGGAGGGTGACACCCAGTACTTC.

This clonotype was observed a few times. The V and J genes are TRBV6-1 and TRBJ2-5; no firm D call. From germline, CDR1 is MNHNS and CDR2 SASEGT. There are 13 residues in the CDR3. V was clipped by 3 bases and J by 3 bases, with 8 bases between them. CDR3 in DNA: TGTGCCAGCAGTGAGGTCGGAGAAGAGACCCAGTACTTC. It is translated as CASSEVGEETQYF.